These 14 T cell receptor beta chains share one sample of origin, sequenced in a study of control samples from healthy donors and cancer patients. Clones were sequenced by immunoSEQ multiplex PCR, and TCRdb holds only the in-frame ones, with some missing. The repertoire holds a few hundred thousand clones, over 75% seen once, with approximately 6.3% in the top ten. The sequencing sample was made of PBMCs. The receptors were gathered from a man aged 35 to 55 with head and neck cancer.

The chain recombines TRBV5-8 with TRBJ2-1; TRBD1 agrees at 7 bases. This CDR3 spans 15 amino acids. Per the germline V gene, CDR1 is SGHTS and CDR2 is YDEGEE. The J segment lost 1 base and the V segment lost 4 bases, leaving 5 bases of the junction unmatched. The CDR3 loop reads CASSLQGRSYNEQFF. The CDR3 DNA follows: TGTGCCAGCAGCCTACAGGGGCGGTCCTACAATGAGCAGTTCTTC.

The CDR3 spells CASSASTSGGAGETQYF. For the CDR3, the DNA is TGCGCCAGCAGCGCCTCGACTAGCGGGGGGGCCGGAGAGACCCAGTACTTC. The chain joins TRBV4-3 to TRBJ2-5; 14 nucleotides match TRBD2. The CDR3 runs 17 residues. Trimming cost V 5 bases and J 4 bases; bases outside gene matches: 9. Germline V CDR1 and CDR2: LGHNA, YSLEER.

The chain couples TRBV4-2 to TRBJ2-5, with 11 bases that match TRBD2. Germline-derived CDR1 and CDR2 are LGHNA and YNFKEQ. The CDR3 totals 15 residues. Trimming removed 6 bases from V and 3 bases from J; junction bases left unmatched: 6. The CDR3 DNA sequence: TGTGCCAGCAGTCCTGGACTAGCGGGCAAAGAGACCCAGTACTTC. Protein sequence: CASSPGLAGKETQYF.

The chain recombines TRBV9 with TRBJ2-7; 8 nucleotides match TRBD2. Germline V gives CDR1 SGDLS, CDR2 YYNGEE. Trimming removed 2 bases from V and 1 base from J; junction bases left unmatched: 2. The CDR3 length is 14 residues. CDR3 DNA sequence: TGTGCCAGCAGCGTGACTAGCGCATCCTACGAGCAGTACTTC. Protein product: CASSVTSASYEQYF.

For the CDR3, the DNA is TGTGCCATCAGTGAGTCCCTGGGACGGGGTTTTGGTTCACCCCTCCACTTT. Amino acid sequence: CAISESLGRGFGSPLHF. The chain carries TRBV10-3 and TRBJ1-6; D possibly corresponds to TRBD1 (5 bases). From germline, CDR1 is ENHRY and CDR2 SYGVKD. V was clipped by 0 bases and J by 9 bases, with 18 bases between them. CDR3 size: 17 residues.

This rearrangement joins TRBV19 to TRBJ2-1, with 10 bases fitting TRBD2. Germline values: CDR1 LNHDA, CDR2 SQIVND (reference sequence). With V trimmed by 6 bases and J by 7 bases, 9 bases remained unmatched. CDR3 length: 15 amino acids. This CDR3 reads CASSPSGGAKNEQFF. The CDR3 coding sequence is TGTGCCAGTAGCCCCAGCGGGGGGGCGAAGAATGAGCAGTTCTTC. Looking up the rest from reference TRBV19 and TRBJ2-1 gives the full variable domain: DGGITQSPKYLFRKEGQNVTLSCEQNLNHDAMYWYRQDPGQGLRLIYYSQIVNDFQKGDIAEGYSVSREKKESFPLTVTSAQKNPTAFYLCASSPSGGAKNEQFFGPGTRLTVL.

The V and J genes are TRBV4-1 and TRBJ2-7; D is uncertain. The CDR3 has 14 amino acids. The ends were cut back, 1 base at V and 0 bases at J, with 7 bases in the middle. The germline V gene has CDR1 MGHRA and CDR2 YSYEKL. CDR3 DNA: TGCGCCAGCAGCCAAGTCGCAATCTCCTACGAGCAGTACTTC. Its protein is CASSQVAISYEQYF.

Regarding this clone: Other nucleotide sequences from this sample produce the same CDR3. The J gene is TRBJ1-1, the V gene TRBV20-1; D call uncertain. CDR1 is DFQATT and CDR2 is SNEGSKA in the germline V gene (reference sequence). This CDR3 has 11 residues. V dropped 2 bases and J dropped 0 bases, with 1 base sitting between them. CDR3 sequence: CSARMNTEAFF. Here the CDR3 DNA reads TGCAGTGCTAGAATGAACACTGAAGCTTTCTTT.

This clone has just one count. The chain has TRBV5-1 and TRBJ2-7, with 10 nucleotides matching TRBD1. From germline, CDR1 is SGHRS and CDR2 YFSETQ. This CDR3 spans 14 amino acids. V gave up 5 bases and J gave up 4 bases; unmatched junction bases: 6. The CDR3 DNA is TGCGCCAGCAGAGCCGGGACAGGGGATTACGAGCAGTACTTC. It is translated as CASRAGTGDYEQYF.

This clone was found once. The chain couples TRBV6-5 to TRBJ1-2; D gene unclear. V gave up 1 base and J gave up 8 bases, with 8 bases separating them. CDR1 and CDR2 from the germline V gene are MNHEY and SVGAGI. The CDR3 covers 12 residues. DNA for the CDR3: TGTGCCAGCAGTTACTACCGAGGGGGCTACACCTTC. Translating gives CASSYYRGGYTF.

The gene calls are TRBV20-1 and TRBJ1-2, with 9 positions matching TRBD1. There are 12 residues in the CDR3. The trim removed 3 bases at V and 8 bases at J, leaving 4 bases unmatched. Germline V gives CDR1 DFQATT, CDR2 SNEGSKA (reference sequence). As DNA, the CDR3 is TGCAGTGCTAGTAGGGACAGGGAAGGCTACACCTTC. This sequence encodes CSASRDREGYTF.

The chain couples TRBV20-1 to TRBJ1-1; D not resolved. Germline loops: CDR1 DFQATT, CDR2 SNEGSKA (reference sequence). V lost 4 bases to trimming and J lost 8 bases, with 11 bases between them. This CDR3 region has 11 residues. The CDR3 loop is CSATNGREAFF. CDR3 bases: TGCAGTGCTACGAACGGTAGAGAAGCTTTCTTT.

This chain links TRBV27 with TRBJ1-5; D is perhaps TRBD1 (6 bases). The CDR3 covers 14 residues. Trimming stripped 5 bases from V and 6 bases from J, with 14 bases between. Germline loops: CDR1 MNHEY, CDR2 SMNVEV (reference sequence). The CDR3, as DNA: TGTGCCAGCAGTCCCAAGGGGGGCTTTCAGCCCCAGCATTTT. This gives the protein CASSPKGGFQPQHF.

V usage is TRBV12-5 and J usage is TRBJ1-1; D is unresolved. The CDR3 runs to 13 residues. Germline V gene lookup returns CDR1 LGHNT and CDR2 FRNRAP. Trimming stripped 3 bases from V and 4 bases from J, with 9 bases between. The CDR3 DNA reads TGTGCTAGTGGTTTTGACGGGTCCACTGAAGCTTTCTTT. As protein: CASGFDGSTEAFF.